These T cell receptor beta chains were read from a single sample in a study of cytomegalovirus exposure and HLA in healthy donors. Repertoires were generated with immunoSEQ multiplex PCR, while TCRdb's copy carries only in-frame clones and drops some. The table shows about 110,000 clones, with roughly 84% occurring only once. The sequenced sample was PBMCs. All receptors derive from a young man in good health and CMV-seropositive. Each CDR3 is given with its conserved first and last residue. D genes are given only for firm matches. Only part of the rows carry a size: once, few, many, or a class if the clone is expanded.

V gene,J gene,D gene,clone size,CDR3 protein,CDR3 DNA
TRBV7-2,TRBJ2-1,NA,NA,CASTQKKGGYNEQFF,TGTGCCAGCACACAAAAGAAAGGGGGATACAATGAGCAGTTCTTC
TRBV7-9,TRBJ2-5,NA,NA,CASSPILGFQETQYF,TGTGCCAGCAGCCCCATACTAGGTTTCCAAGAGACCCAGTACTTC
TRBV7-3,TRBJ2-2,NA,NA,CASSLIGPGTHTGELFF,TGTGCCAGCAGCTTAATTGGCCCCGGGACTCACACCGGGGAGCTGTTTTTT
TRBV9,TRBJ2-3,TRBD2,NA,CASSVGGGLTDTQYF,TGTGCCAGCAGCGTAGGCGGGGGGCTCACAGATACGCAGTATTTT
TRBV18,TRBJ2-3,NA,NA,CASSPPGEAVDTQYF,TGTGCCAGCTCACCCCCGGGGGAAGCGGTAGATACGCAGTATTTT
TRBV11-2,TRBJ2-7,TRBD1,NA,CASSPLRRDRGSSYEQYF,TGTGCCAGCAGCCCACTGAGGAGGGACAGGGGCAGCTCCTACGAGCAGTACTTC
TRBV2,TRBJ1-2,NA,once,CAIVEGTSAYYGYTF,TGTGCTATCGTGGAGGGAACTTCTGCATACTATGGCTACACCTTC
TRBV5-1,TRBJ2-7,TRBD1,NA,CASGQGTGLEQYF,TGCGCCAGCGGACAGGGAACGGGGCTCGAGCAGTACTTC
TRBV7-9,TRBJ2-7,NA,NA,CASSWAGMGEQYF,TGTGCCAGCAGCTGGGCAGGGATGGGCGAGCAGTACTTC
TRBV9,TRBJ1-2,TRBD1,NA,CASSAGQGNYGYTF,TGTGCCAGCAGCGCGGGACAGGGCAACTATGGCTACACCTTC
TRBV7-2,TRBJ2-2,NA,NA,CASSPPTNTGELFF,TGTGCCAGCAGCCCGCCTACGAACACCGGGGAGCTGTTTTTT
TRBV7-9,TRBJ2-1,NA,NA,CASSLDTRSQFF,TGTGCCAGCAGCTTAGATACTCGATCGCAGTTCTTC
TRBV6-1,TRBJ1-2,NA,few,CASRIGWRSHGYTF,TGTGCCAGCAGAATCGGGTGGCGAAGCCATGGCTACACCTTC
TRBV7-8,TRBJ2-3,TRBD2,NA,CASSSPTSGGADTQYF,TGTGCCAGCAGCTCACCGACTAGCGGGGGCGCAGATACGCAGTATTTT
TRBV4-1,TRBJ2-7,TRBD1,medium-sized,CASSPFPRGSSYEQYF,TGCGCCAGCAGCCCCTTTCCCAGGGGGAGCTCCTACGAGCAGTACTTC
TRBV19,TRBJ1-1,TRBD1,NA,CASSSWQGGGNTEAFF,TGTGCCAGTAGTTCCTGGCAGGGGGGTGGGAACACTGAAGCTTTCTTT
TRBV28,TRBJ2-7,TRBD1,NA,CASSVGQGVTEQYF,TGTGCCAGCAGTGTGGGACAGGGGGTGACCGAGCAGTACTTC
TRBV6-4,TRBJ2-3,TRBD2,NA,CASRVGSGGAHTQYF,TGTGCCAGCAGGGTCGGAAGCGGGGGGGCCCATACGCAGTATTTT
TRBV2,TRBJ2-7,NA,NA,CASRPPGSYEQYF,TGTGCCAGCAGACCTCCCGGGTCGTACGAGCAGTACTTC
TRBV7-9,TRBJ1-5,TRBD1,once,CASSKGAGNQPQHF,TGTGCCAGCAGCAAGGGGGCAGGCAATCAGCCCCAGCATTTT
TRBV9,TRBJ2-2,TRBD1,NA,CASSAGTALLFF,TGTGCCAGCAGCGCGGGGACAGCCCTCCTGTTTTTT
TRBV19,TRBJ1-3,TRBD1,NA,CASNPSQGASGNTIYF,TGTGCCAGTAACCCCTCCCAGGGGGCATCGGGAAACACCATATATTTT
TRBV23-1,TRBJ1-6,TRBD1,once,CASRRTGYSPLHF,TGCGCCAGCAGACGGACAGGTTACTCACCCCTCCACTTT
TRBV27,TRBJ1-6,NA,NA,CASSQSRESGSPLHF,TGTGCCAGCAGTCAGAGTAGGGAGAGCGGTTCACCCCTCCACTTT
TRBV25-1,TRBJ2-3,NA,NA,CASSARHRQDTDTQYF,TGTGCCAGCAGCGCCCGGCACAGGCAAGACACAGATACGCAGTATTTT
TRBV7-3,TRBJ2-3,TRBD2,NA,CASAWGGGTDTQYF,TGTGCCAGCGCTTGGGGCGGGGGGACAGATACGCAGTATTTT
TRBV10-1,TRBJ2-2,NA,NA,CASSMGASTGELFF,TGCGCCAGCAGTATGGGGGCCAGCACCGGGGAGCTGTTTTTT
TRBV9,TRBJ1-1,NA,few,CASSGGGLTEAFF,TGTGCCAGCAGCGGGGGGGGTCTGACTGAAGCTTTCTTT
TRBV11-2,TRBJ2-2,NA,NA,CASSLRDPGELFF,TGTGCCAGCAGCTTGCGGGACCCCGGGGAGCTGTTTTTT
TRBV27,TRBJ2-1,TRBD1,NA,CASSLVQGYNEQFF,TGTGCCAGCAGTTTGGTACAGGGGTACAATGAGCAGTTCTTC
TRBV7-4,TRBJ1-6,TRBD1,few,CASSSTDRVDSPLHF,TGTGCCAGCAGCTCTACGGACAGGGTGGATTCACCCCTCCACTTT
TRBV19,TRBJ1-1,TRBD1,NA,CASTHGTGGTEAFF,TGTGCCAGTACCCACGGGACAGGGGGCACTGAAGCTTTCTTT
TRBV18,TRBJ2-6,NA,NA,CASSPSQGFGSGANVLTF,TGTGCCAGCTCACCATCGCAGGGCTTCGGCTCTGGGGCCAACGTCCTGACTTTC